Listed below are T cell receptor beta chains from one sample, sequenced in a study of blood T cell repertoires in COVID-19. Sequencing was performed with immunoSEQ multiplex PCR; in TCRdb, only in-frame clones are kept and a portion is missing. This sample has some 250,000 clones, with around nine tenths found just once. The sequencing input was peripheral blood. The source of these receptors is a man aged 25 to 45 with active or convalescent COVID-19. Both conserved end residues are part of each CDR3. D genes are given only for firm matches. Clone size is shown for a subset of rows, as once, few, many or a class of expanded clone.

CAISESAGTGRVTEQFF | TGTGCCATCAGTGAGTCTGCCGGGACAGGACGCGTAACTGAGCAGTTCTTC | TRBV10-3 | NA | TRBD1 | TRBJ2-1
CASRKSSGTEAFF | TGCGCCAGCAGAAAGAGTTCGGGCACTGAAGCTTTCTTT | TRBV5-1 | NA | NA | TRBJ1-1
CASSYSGGTANSPLHF | TGTGCCAGCAGTTACTCAGGAGGGACAGCTAATTCACCCCTCCACTTT | TRBV6-5 | once | TRBD1 | TRBJ1-6
CASSIARGGTEAFF | TGTGCCAGTAGTATCGCGAGAGGGGGCACTGAAGCTTTCTTT | TRBV19 | few | NA | TRBJ1-1
CASSFDRGQARYF | TGTGCCAGCAGCTTTGACAGGGGGCAGGCACGGTACTTC | TRBV7-2 | NA | TRBD1 | TRBJ2-4
CASGSEPGQWDEQFF | TGTGCCAGCGGATCCGAGCCTGGACAGTGGGATGAGCAGTTCTTC | TRBV27 | once | NA | TRBJ2-1
CASSLEFLDSNEKLFF | TGTGCCAGCAGCTTAGAGTTTTTGGACAGTAATGAAAAACTGTTTTTT | TRBV7-9 | NA | NA | TRBJ1-4
CASRNTGDHTEAFF | TGCGCCAGCAGAAATACAGGGGACCACACTGAAGCTTTCTTT | TRBV5-1 | NA | TRBD1 | TRBJ1-1
CASSVATTATQETQYF | TGTGCCAGCAGCGTAGCTACGACAGCTACGCAAGAGACCCAGTACTTC | TRBV9 | NA | NA | TRBJ2-5
CAWSPGQGLYEQYF | TGTGCCTGGAGTCCGGGACAGGGTCTCTACGAGCAGTACTTC | TRBV30 | NA | TRBD1 | TRBJ2-7
CASSPPYAGVRTDTQYF | TGTGCCAGCTCACCACCGTACGCGGGGGTGCGCACAGATACGCAGTATTTT | TRBV18 | once | TRBD2 | TRBJ2-3
CASSPDRENTIYF | TGTGCCAGTAGTCCGGACAGGGAGAACACCATATATTTT | TRBV19 | NA | TRBD1 | TRBJ1-3
CASSESRQTEKLFF | TGTGCCAGCAGTGAATCTCGACAGACGGAAAAACTGTTTTTT | TRBV25-1 | NA | NA | TRBJ1-4
CASSSWTGRTDTQYF | TGTGCCAGCAGCTCCTGGACAGGTCGCACAGATACGCAGTATTTT | TRBV7-9 | once | TRBD1 | TRBJ2-3
CASSYVASNYGYTF | TGTGCCAGCAGCTACGTCGCGTCTAACTATGGCTACACCTTC | TRBV7-2 | few | NA | TRBJ1-2
CAWSAGAGRISYEQYF | TGTGCCTGGAGTGCCGGGGCAGGGAGGATCTCCTACGAGCAGTACTTC | TRBV30 | NA | NA | TRBJ2-7
CASSPIATPSSMNTEAFF | TGTGCCAGCTCACCCATAGCCACTCCCAGCTCCATGAACACTGAAGCTTTCTTT | TRBV18 | NA | NA | TRBJ1-1
CATSDSYEQYF | TGTGCCACCTCGGACAGTTACGAGCAGTACTTC | TRBV6-5 | NA | NA | TRBJ2-7
CASSQSMASGDYNEQFF | TGTGCCAGCAGCCAATCGATGGCTAGCGGAGACTACAATGAGCAGTTCTTC | TRBV16 | few | TRBD2 | TRBJ2-1
CASSPQGLMNTEAFF | TGTGCCAGCAGTCCCCAGGGGCTCATGAACACTGAAGCTTTCTTT | TRBV27 | NA | NA | TRBJ1-1
CASSVGTGNQPQHF | TGCGCCAGCAGCGTCGGGACAGGGAATCAGCCCCAGCATTTT | TRBV5-1 | few | TRBD1 | TRBJ1-5
CASSSSTGFDYEQYF | TGCGCCAGCAGCTCCTCGACAGGGTTTGATTACGAGCAGTACTTC | TRBV5-1 | NA | TRBD1 | TRBJ2-7
CASSLRTSGGGETQYF | TGTGCCAGCAGCCTCCGGACTAGCGGGGGAGGGGAGACCCAGTACTTC | TRBV3-1/TRBV3-2 | NA | TRBD2 | TRBJ2-5
CASSLRQGMVYNSPLHF | TGTGCCAGCAGCTTAAGACAGGGGATGGTCTATAATTCACCCCTCCACTTT | TRBV7-9 | NA | TRBD1 | TRBJ1-6
CASRTIHEQFF | TGCGCCAGCAGAACTATCCATGAGCAGTTCTTC | TRBV10-2 | few | NA | TRBJ2-1
CASSLTSTGNTIYF | TGTGCCAGCAGTTTAACGAGTACTGGAAACACCATATATTTT | TRBV28 | NA | NA | TRBJ1-3
CASSLEPGGRNTIYF | TGTGCCAGCAGCTTAGAACCCGGTGGTAGAAACACCATATATTTT | TRBV11-2 | NA | NA | TRBJ1-3
CASSYVGGGSPLHF | TGTGCCAGCAGTTACGTGGGGGGGGGTTCACCCCTCCACTTT | TRBV6-2/TRBV6-3 | NA | NA | TRBJ1-6
CASSQRTGTGYGEQYF | TGTGCCAGCAGCCAGCGAACCGGGACAGGGTACGGCGAGCAGTACTTC | TRBV3-1/TRBV3-2 | NA | TRBD1 | TRBJ2-7
CASSYPSGGRGVTQYF | TGTGCCAGCAGTTACCCTAGCGGGGGGCGAGGGGTCACGCAGTATTTT | TRBV6-5 | NA | TRBD2 | TRBJ2-3
CASELDQGVTEAFF | TGTGCCAGCGAACTCGACCAGGGGGTCACTGAAGCTTTCTTT | TRBV5-4 | NA | TRBD1 | TRBJ1-1
CASSVGEGANQPQHF | TGTGCCAGCAGCGTAGGCGAGGGCGCCAATCAGCCCCAGCATTTT | TRBV9 | few | NA | TRBJ1-5
CASSPAYGQGKGGYTF | TGTGCCAGCTCACCAGCCTACGGACAGGGAAAGGGTGGCTACACCTTC | TRBV18 | NA | TRBD1 | TRBJ1-2
CAGPVDRQGIETQYF | TGTGCCGGACCTGTAGACAGGCAGGGAATAGAGACCCAGTACTTC | TRBV27 | once | NA | TRBJ2-5
CASTTSGGAGEQYF | TGTGCCAGCACTACTAGCGGGGGGGCGGGTGAGCAGTACTTC | TRBV27 | few | TRBD2 | TRBJ2-7
CASSRGQGDWQPQHF | TGTGCCAGCAGTCGGGGACAGGGGGACTGGCAGCCCCAGCATTTT | TRBV6-6 | NA | TRBD1 | TRBJ1-5
CASSYSPGLAGEQYF | TGTGCCAGCAGTTACTCGCCTGGACTAGCGGGCGAGCAGTACTTC | TRBV6-5 | NA | TRBD2 | TRBJ2-7
CASSVTGGEGTDTQYF | TGTGCCAGCAGCGTGACAGGGGGCGAGGGCACAGATACGCAGTATTTT | TRBV11-3 | NA | TRBD1 | TRBJ2-3
CASSSTGHEKLFF | TGTGCCAGCAGCTCCACGGGACACGAAAAACTGTTTTTT | TRBV5-4 | once | NA | TRBJ1-4
CASSRVGGVGGNQPQHF | TGCGCCAGCAGCCGTGTTGGTGGTGTCGGGGGCAATCAGCCCCAGCATTTT | TRBV4-1 | few | NA | TRBJ1-5
CASSQAGADQPQHF | TGCGCCAGCAGCCAAGCCGGAGCGGATCAGCCCCAGCATTTT | TRBV4-1 | few | NA | TRBJ1-5
CASSFTSGGSSYNEQFF | TGCGCCAGCAGCTTTACTAGCGGGGGGAGCTCCTACAATGAGCAGTTCTTC | TRBV5-1 | NA | TRBD2 | TRBJ2-1
CASSIDPSGSYNEQFF | TGTGCCAGTAGTATAGATCCCAGCGGCTCCTACAATGAGCAGTTCTTC | TRBV19 | NA | NA | TRBJ2-1
CASSSGQGRKETQYF | TGTGCCAGCAGCTCGGGACAGGGACGAAAAGAGACCCAGTACTTC | TRBV11-3 | NA | TRBD1 | TRBJ2-5
CASSDRADEKLFF | TGTGCCAGCAGTGACAGGGCGGATGAAAAACTGTTTTTT | TRBV6-2/TRBV6-3 | NA | TRBD1 | TRBJ1-4
CASSPSDRANEKLFF | TGTGCCAGCTCTCCATCGGACAGGGCCAATGAAAAACTGTTTTTT | TRBV18 | NA | TRBD1 | TRBJ1-4
CASSLGQARNTGELFF | TGTGCCAGCTCGCTAGGACAGGCCCGGAACACCGGGGAGCTGTTTTTT | TRBV18 | NA | TRBD1 | TRBJ2-2
CASSAPGTGDYGYTF | TGTGCCAGCAGCGCGCCCGGGACAGGGGACTATGGCTACACCTTC | TRBV7-9 | NA | TRBD1 | TRBJ1-2
CASSDGTSTGELFF | TGTGCCAGCAGTGACGGGACTAGCACCGGGGAGCTGTTTTTT | TRBV6-4 | medium-sized | TRBD2 | TRBJ2-2
CAWSVLGTRFTGELFF | TGTGCCTGGAGTGTACTAGGGACAAGATTCACCGGGGAGCTGTTTTTT | TRBV30 | few | NA | TRBJ2-2
CASSFSGVTDTQYF | TGTGCCAGCAGCTTTAGCGGGGTCACAGATACGCAGTATTTT | TRBV5-6 | NA | TRBD2 | TRBJ2-3
CASSRTGTGKHSYEQYF | TGTGCCAGTAGTAGAACCGGGACAGGGAAACACTCCTACGAGCAGTACTTC | TRBV19 | NA | TRBD1 | TRBJ2-7
CASSQNRGEQFF | TGTGCCAGCAGCCAAAACAGGGGTGAGCAGTTCTTC | TRBV7-9 | NA | TRBD1 | TRBJ2-1
CASSDSRNTIYF | TGTGCCAGCAGCGACAGCCGAAACACCATATATTTT | TRBV7-8 | NA | NA | TRBJ1-3
CASRVTGTGVSPLHF | TGTGCCAGCAGGGTTACCGGGACAGGGGTCTCACCCCTCCACTTT | TRBV27 | NA | TRBD1 | TRBJ1-6
CASSLGDRVLYGYTF | TGTGCCAGCAGCTTGGGGGACAGGGTCCTCTATGGCTACACCTTC | TRBV5-5 | once | TRBD1 | TRBJ1-2
CASSYSNHSPLHF | TGTGCCAGCAGTTATTCCAATCATTCACCCCTCCACTTT | TRBV6-6 | NA | NA | TRBJ1-6